The rows below give T cell receptor beta chains drawn from one sample of a study of control samples from healthy donors and cancer patients. Produced via immunoSEQ multiplex PCR; TCRdb's table is partial and in-frame only. The sample has about 100,000 clones, 92% seen once. Material: blood. The origin of the receptors is a woman under 30 in good health. The CDR3 runs from the conserved cysteine through the conserved F or W. Fields, in order: V gene, clone size, D gene, J gene, CDR3 protein, CDR3 DNA. D genes are given only for firm matches. Clone sizes are given selectively: once, few, many, or a class where the clone is expanded.

TRBV18	-	-	TRBJ2-5	CASSPMRGETQYF	TGTGCCAGCTCACCAATGAGGGGAGAGACCCAGTACTTC
TRBV25-1	-	-	TRBJ1-1	CASRADPKGAEAFF	TGTGCCAGCAGGGCCGATCCTAAAGGGGCTGAAGCTTTCTTT
TRBV6-2/TRBV6-3	-	-	TRBJ1-1	CASSYREEAFF	TGTGCCAGCAGTTACCGGGAGGAAGCTTTCTTT
TRBV13	-	-	TRBJ1-4	CASSLMGRVSSTNEKLFF	TGTGCCAGCAGCTTAATGGGCCGGGTTTCCTCAACTAATGAAAAACTGTTTTTT
TRBV27	-	-	TRBJ1-2	CASSAPGGNTF	TGTGCCAGCAGTGCCCCCGGTGGGAACACCTTC
TRBV20-1	few	TRBD1	TRBJ2-7	CSAIDRAEQYF	TGCAGTGCTATTGACAGGGCCGAGCAGTACTTC
TRBV7-9	-	-	TRBJ2-5	CASSPQETQYF	TGTGCCAGCAGCCCCCAAGAGACCCAGTACTTC
TRBV18	once	-	TRBJ2-5	CASSPPITETQYF	TGTGCCAGCTCACCACCCATAACAGAGACCCAGTACTTC
TRBV29-1	once	-	TRBJ2-7	CSVEAEGPREQYF	TGCAGCGTTGAGGCGGAGGGCCCCCGCGAGCAGTACTTC
TRBV29-1	-	-	TRBJ1-2	CSVDVGGQGRGYTF	TGCAGCGTTGATGTGGGGGGGCAAGGTCGAGGCTACACCTTC
TRBV5-1	-	-	TRBJ1-3	CASSLGLESSGNTIYF	TGCGCCAGCAGCCTAGGACTGGAGTCCTCTGGAAACACCATATATTTT
TRBV9	-	-	TRBJ1-3	CASSVDGRVSGNTIYF	TGTGCCAGCAGCGTAGATGGTAGGGTCTCTGGAAACACCATATATTTT
TRBV9	-	-	TRBJ1-3	CASSVALGGISGNTIYF	TGTGCCAGCAGCGTGGCCCTAGGGGGGATATCTGGAAACACCATATATTTT
TRBV5-4	-	-	TRBJ2-7	CASSFLAGSDEQYF	TGTGCCAGCAGCTTCCTAGCCGGGAGCGACGAGCAGTACTTC
TRBV6-5	-	-	TRBJ1-1	CASSQEVTGLSEAFF	TGTGCCAGCAGCCAAGAAGTCACAGGGCTTAGTGAAGCTTTCTTT
TRBV19	-	TRBD1	TRBJ1-5	CASRGVTGGIGSNQPQHF	TGTGCCAGTAGAGGCGTGACAGGGGGCATAGGGAGCAATCAGCCCCAGCATTTT
TRBV11-3	-	TRBD2	TRBJ2-1	CASSLGRSGSYNEQFF	TGTGCCAGCAGCCTAGGCCGGAGCGGGAGCTACAATGAGCAGTTCTTC
TRBV6-5	-	-	TRBJ1-6	CASSYLPGPSNSPLHF	TGTGCCAGCAGTTACTTGCCGGGACCTTCTAATTCACCCCTCCACTTT
TRBV4-1	-	-	TRBJ2-4	CASSHEIRRGIQYF	TGCGCCAGCAGCCATGAGATCCGGAGGGGCATTCAGTACTTC
TRBV12-3/TRBV12-4	-	-	TRBJ1-6	CASSHSNSPLHF	TGTGCCAGCAGTCACTCTAATTCACCCCTCCACTTT
TRBV5-4	-	-	TRBJ2-3	CASSRSPTDTQYF	TGTGCCAGCAGCCGGTCCCCCACAGATACGCAGTATTTT
TRBV19	-	-	TRBJ1-3	CASSIGNRLSGNTIYF	TGTGCCAGTAGTATTGGCAATCGACTCTCTGGAAACACCATATATTTT
TRBV4-3	-	TRBD2	TRBJ2-5	CASSQEGESAASGFQETQYF	TGCGCCAGCAGCCAAGAAGGTGAGTCGGCGGCTAGCGGGTTCCAAGAGACCCAGTACTTC
TRBV5-1	-	-	TRBJ1-6	CASSLVREDAPLHF	TGCGCCAGCAGCTTGGTCCGGGAGGATGCACCCCTCCACTTT
TRBV6-5	once	TRBD2	TRBJ2-1	CASSSRLAGGNEQFF	TGTGCCAGCAGTTCCAGACTAGCGGGGGGGAATGAGCAGTTCTTC
TRBV12-5	-	-	TRBJ1-1	CASGPRVNTEAFF	TGTGCTAGTGGACCCAGGGTGAACACTGAAGCTTTCTTT
TRBV6-2/TRBV6-3	-	-	TRBJ1-2	CASSHTGDGYTF	TGTGCCAGCAGCCATACGGGAGATGGCTACACCTTC
TRBV7-2	-	-	TRBJ2-3	CASSLASDTQYF	TGTGCCAGCAGCTTAGCATCAGATACGCAGTATTTT
TRBV18	once	-	TRBJ2-7	CASSPQGLREQYF	TGTGCCAGCTCACCACAGGGGTTGAGGGAGCAGTACTTC
TRBV4-1	few	-	TRBJ1-5	CASSRTAGESQPQHF	TGCGCCAGCAGCCGCACCGCAGGGGAGAGTCAGCCCCAGCATTTT